This T cell receptor beta chain was obtained from a study of T cells in Graves' hyperthyroidism and ophthalmopathy. Study-wide background: At the time of initial diagnosis and before any treatment, peripheral blood was collected. Overall study findings and caveats: Ophthalmopathy was separated from stable hyperthyroidism by a 13 V-J model.

The source material, RNA transcripts, was used to amplify TCR beta CDR3 regions. The HTBI primer set was used in a first-round RT-PCR of the TCR CDR3. MiXCR, applied by TCRdb to the multiplex PCR reads, yields one record per CDR3 protein. The repertoire holds fewer than 550,000 distinct CDR3 sequences, around 22% seen once, with 10% to 12% in the top ten. This clonotype was seen ten or more times. Its antigen is not known. Each ophthalmopathy patient scored at least 3 on the Clinical Activity Score and at least 4 on NOSPECS grade, with duration under 3 months. This sample holds PBMCs from under 11 ml fresh peripheral blood. The junction had 5 bases not matched to a gene; V was cut back by 10 bases and J by 0 bases. Germline V lookup: CDR1 MDHEN, CDR2 SYDVKM. This CDR3 is 14 amino acids long.

The receptor was isolated from a woman aged 25 to 39 with Graves' ophthalmopathy. The genes are TRBV28 and TRBJ1-3, with 8 bases aligning to TRBD1. Sequencing was done on a sample of blood. The CDR3 region is CATRGQDSGNTIYF. The CDR3, as DNA: TGTGCCACCCGGGGACAGGACTCTGGAAACACCATATATTTT.